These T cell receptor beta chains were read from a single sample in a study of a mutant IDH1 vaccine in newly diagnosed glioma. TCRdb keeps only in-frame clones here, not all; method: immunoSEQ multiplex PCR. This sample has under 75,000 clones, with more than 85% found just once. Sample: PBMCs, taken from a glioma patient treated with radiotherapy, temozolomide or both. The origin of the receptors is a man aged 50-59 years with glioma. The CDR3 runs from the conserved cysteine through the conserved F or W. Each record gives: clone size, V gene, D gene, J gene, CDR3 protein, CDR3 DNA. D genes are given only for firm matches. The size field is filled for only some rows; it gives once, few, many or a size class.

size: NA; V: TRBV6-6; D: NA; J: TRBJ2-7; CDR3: CASGTLGDTSGQYF; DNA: TGTGCCAGCGGGACCCTGGGAGACACCTCTGGGCAGTACTTC
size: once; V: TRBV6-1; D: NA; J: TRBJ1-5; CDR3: CASSEALLGSSGNQPQHF; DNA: TGTGCCAGCAGTGAAGCGCTTCTGGGGAGCAGCGGCAATCAGCCCCAGCATTTT
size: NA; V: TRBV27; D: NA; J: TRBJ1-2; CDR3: CASSLREGGPARYGYTF; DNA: TGTGCCAGCAGTTTACGGGAAGGAGGGCCGGCGAGATATGGCTACACCTTC
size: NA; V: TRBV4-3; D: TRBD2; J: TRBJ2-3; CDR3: CASSQDRRLRGSDTQYF; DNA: TGCGCCAGCAGCCAAGATCGAAGGTTGCGGGGGTCGGATACGCAGTATTTT
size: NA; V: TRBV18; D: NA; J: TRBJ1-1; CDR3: CASSPTDSPRGTEAFF; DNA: TGTGCCAGCTCACCAACCGACAGCCCTCGGGGCACTGAAGCTTTCTTT
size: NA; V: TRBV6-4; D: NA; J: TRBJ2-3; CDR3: CASSDSSVEGTDTQYF; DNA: TGTGCCAGCAGTGACTCGAGCGTTGAAGGCACAGATACGCAGTATTTT
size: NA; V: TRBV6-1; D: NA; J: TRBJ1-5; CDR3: CASSEASGGRQPQHF; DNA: TGTGCCAGCAGTGAAGCATCGGGGGGCAGGCAGCCCCAGCATTTT
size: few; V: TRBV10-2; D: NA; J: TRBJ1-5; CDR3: CASSDGAQPQHF; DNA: TGCGCCAGCAGTGACGGGGCTCAGCCCCAGCATTTT
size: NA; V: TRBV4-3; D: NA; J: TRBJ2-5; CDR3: CASSQERGPQETQYF; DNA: TGCGCCAGCAGCCAAGAGCGAGGGCCCCAAGAGACCCAGTACTTC
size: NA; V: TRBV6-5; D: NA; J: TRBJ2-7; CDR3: CASSYTPYEQYF; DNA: TGTGCCAGCAGTTACACGCCCTACGAGCAGTACTTC
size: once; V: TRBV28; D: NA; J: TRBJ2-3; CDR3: CASSFIGSSTDTQYF; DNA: TGTGCCAGCAGTTTCATCGGGTCTAGCACAGATACGCAGTATTTT
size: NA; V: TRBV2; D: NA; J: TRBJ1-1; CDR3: CASSELWQGDPEAFF; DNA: TGTGCCAGCAGTGAACTATGGCAGGGTGACCCTGAAGCTTTCTTT
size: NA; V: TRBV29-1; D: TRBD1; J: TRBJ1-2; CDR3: CSVEAGRGLYGYTF; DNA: TGCAGCGTTGAGGCGGGGAGGGGGCTCTATGGCTACACCTTC
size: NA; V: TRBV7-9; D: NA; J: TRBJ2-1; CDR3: CASSLSGRVMGDEQFF; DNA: TGTGCCAGCAGCTTAAGCGGAAGGGTAATGGGCGATGAGCAGTTCTTC
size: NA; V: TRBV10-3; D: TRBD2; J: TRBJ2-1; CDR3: CAVSSGGYNEQFF; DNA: TGTGCCGTCTCCTCGGGAGGCTACAATGAGCAGTTCTTC
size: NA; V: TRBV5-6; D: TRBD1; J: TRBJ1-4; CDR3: CASSLPSQGVHEKLFF; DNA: TGTGCCAGCAGCTTGCCCTCCCAGGGGGTACATGAAAAACTGTTTTTT
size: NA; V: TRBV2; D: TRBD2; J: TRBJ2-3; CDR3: CASSLTSGSTDTQYF; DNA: TGTGCCAGCAGCCTCACTAGCGGGTCCACAGATACGCAGTATTTT
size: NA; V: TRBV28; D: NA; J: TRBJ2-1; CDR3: CASSITLNEQFF; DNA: TGTGCCAGCAGCATCACCCTCAATGAGCAGTTCTTC
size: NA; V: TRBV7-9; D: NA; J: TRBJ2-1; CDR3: CASSSTGDEQFF; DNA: TGTGCCAGCAGCTCGACAGGTGATGAGCAGTTCTTC
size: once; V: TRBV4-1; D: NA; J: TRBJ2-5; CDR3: CASSQVQGRFETQYF; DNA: TGCGCCAGCAGCCAAGTTCAGGGGAGATTCGAGACCCAGTACTTC
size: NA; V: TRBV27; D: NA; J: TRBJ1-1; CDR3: CASIYGTEAFF; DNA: TGTGCCAGCATTTACGGCACTGAAGCTTTCTTT
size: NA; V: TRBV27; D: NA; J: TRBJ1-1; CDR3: CASTDTGTDEAFF; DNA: TGTGCCAGCACCGATACCGGGACTGATGAAGCTTTCTTT
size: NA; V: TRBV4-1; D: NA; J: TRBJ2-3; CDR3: CASSQDRSGGLPNTQYF; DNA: TGCGCCAGCAGCCAAGATCGGTCAGGAGGGCTCCCGAATACGCAGTATTTT
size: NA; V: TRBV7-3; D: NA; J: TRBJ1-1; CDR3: CASRKDSQNTEAFF; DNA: TGTGCCAGCAGAAAGGACAGCCAGAACACTGAAGCTTTCTTT
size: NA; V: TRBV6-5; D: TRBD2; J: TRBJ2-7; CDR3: CASRWTSGRDEQYF; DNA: TGTGCCAGCAGATGGACTAGCGGGAGGGACGAGCAGTACTTC
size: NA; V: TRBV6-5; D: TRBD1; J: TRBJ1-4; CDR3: CASSYARTGIGEKLFF; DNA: TGTGCCAGCAGTTACGCCCGGACAGGGATTGGTGAAAAACTGTTTTTT
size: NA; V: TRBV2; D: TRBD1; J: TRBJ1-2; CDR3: CASSSGPTGAVGGYTF; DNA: TGTGCCAGCAGCTCGGGGCCGACAGGGGCGGTAGGAGGCTACACCTTC
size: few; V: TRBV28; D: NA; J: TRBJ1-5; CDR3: CASSMAGGAHQPQHF; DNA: TGTGCCAGCAGCATGGCCGGGGGGGCACATCAGCCCCAGCATTTT
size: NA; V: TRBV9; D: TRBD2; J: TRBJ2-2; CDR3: CASSVRGGDNTGELFF; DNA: TGTGCCAGCAGCGTACGCGGGGGGGACAACACCGGGGAGCTGTTTTTT
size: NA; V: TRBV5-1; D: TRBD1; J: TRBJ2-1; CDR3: CASSLLTGQLNEQFF; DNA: TGCGCCAGCAGCTTGCTAACGGGACAGCTCAATGAGCAGTTCTTC
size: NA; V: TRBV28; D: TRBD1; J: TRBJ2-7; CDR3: CASSITGQGAYEQYF; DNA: TGTGCCAGCAGCATTACGGGACAGGGGGCATACGAGCAGTACTTC
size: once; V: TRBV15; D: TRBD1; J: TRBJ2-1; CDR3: CATRGRQGALSEQFF; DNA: TGTGCCACCAGGGGGAGACAGGGGGCTCTTAGTGAGCAGTTCTTC
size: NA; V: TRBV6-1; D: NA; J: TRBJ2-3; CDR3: CASRGRTASTDTQYF; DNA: TGTGCCAGCAGGGGGAGGACAGCTAGCACAGATACGCAGTATTTT
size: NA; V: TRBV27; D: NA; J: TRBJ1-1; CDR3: CASRVGTSHTEAFF; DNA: TGTGCCAGCAGAGTAGGGACATCCCACACTGAAGCTTTCTTT
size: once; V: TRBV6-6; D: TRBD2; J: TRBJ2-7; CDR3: CASSTGLASPYEQYF; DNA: TGTGCCAGCAGTACGGGACTAGCGTCCCCCTACGAGCAGTACTTC
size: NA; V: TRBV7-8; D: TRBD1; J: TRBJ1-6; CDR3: CASRKQGDSPLHF; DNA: TGTGCCAGCAGAAAGCAGGGGGATTCACCCCTCCACTTT